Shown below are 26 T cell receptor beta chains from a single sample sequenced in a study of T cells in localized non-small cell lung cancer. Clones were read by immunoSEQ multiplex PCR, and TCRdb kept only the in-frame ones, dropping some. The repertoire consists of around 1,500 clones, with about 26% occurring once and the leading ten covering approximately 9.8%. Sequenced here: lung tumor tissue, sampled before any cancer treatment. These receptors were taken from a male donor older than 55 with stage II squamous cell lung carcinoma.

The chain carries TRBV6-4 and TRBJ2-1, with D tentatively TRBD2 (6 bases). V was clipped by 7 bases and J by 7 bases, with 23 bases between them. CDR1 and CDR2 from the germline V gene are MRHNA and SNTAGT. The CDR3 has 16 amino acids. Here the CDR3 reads CASTQRRSRAGNEQFF. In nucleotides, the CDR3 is TGTGCCAGCACTCAGCGGCGTTCGAGGGCGGGGAATGAGCAGTTCTTC.

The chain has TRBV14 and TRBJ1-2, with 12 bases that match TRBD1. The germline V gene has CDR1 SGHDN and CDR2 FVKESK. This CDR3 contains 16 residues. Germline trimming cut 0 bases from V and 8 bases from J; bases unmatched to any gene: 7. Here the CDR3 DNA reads TGTGCCAGCAGCCAAGATGGGACAGGGGGCGTCTGGGGCTACACCTTC. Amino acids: CASSQDGTGGVWGYTF. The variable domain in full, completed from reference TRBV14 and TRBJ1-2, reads EAGVTQFPSHSVIEKGQTVTLRCDPISGHDNLYWYRRVMGKEIKFLLHFVKESKQDESGMPNNRFLAERTGGTYSTLKVQPAELEDSGVYFCASSQDGTGGVWGYTFGSGTRLTVV.

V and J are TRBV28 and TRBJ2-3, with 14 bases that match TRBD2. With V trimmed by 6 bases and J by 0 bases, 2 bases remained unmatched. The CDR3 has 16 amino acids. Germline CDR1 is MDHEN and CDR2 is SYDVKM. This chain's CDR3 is CASRGLAGASTDTQYF. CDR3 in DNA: TGTGCCAGCAGGGGACTAGCGGGGGCTAGCACAGATACGCAGTATTTT.

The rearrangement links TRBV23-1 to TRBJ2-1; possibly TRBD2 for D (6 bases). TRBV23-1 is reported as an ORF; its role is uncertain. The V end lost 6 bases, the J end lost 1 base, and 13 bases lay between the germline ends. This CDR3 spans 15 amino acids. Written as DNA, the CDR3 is TGCGCCAGCAGCTTATGGAGGGCTTCCTACAATGAGCAGTTCTTC. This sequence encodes CASSLWRASYNEQFF.

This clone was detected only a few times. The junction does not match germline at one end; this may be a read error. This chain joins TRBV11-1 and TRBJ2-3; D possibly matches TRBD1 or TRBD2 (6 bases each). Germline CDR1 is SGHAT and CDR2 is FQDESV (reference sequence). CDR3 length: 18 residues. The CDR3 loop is CASSLLRGGTVSKDTQYF. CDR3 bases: TGTGCCAGCAGCTTATTGCGAGGGGGGACGGTGAGCAAAGATACGCAGTATTTT.

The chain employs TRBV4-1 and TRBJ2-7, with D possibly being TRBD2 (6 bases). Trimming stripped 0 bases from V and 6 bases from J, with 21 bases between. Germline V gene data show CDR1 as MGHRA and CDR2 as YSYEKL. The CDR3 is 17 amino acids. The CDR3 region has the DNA TGCGCCAGCAGCCAAGATACAGACGGGGGATACTATTCCGAGCAGTACTTC. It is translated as CASSQDTDGGYYSEQYF.

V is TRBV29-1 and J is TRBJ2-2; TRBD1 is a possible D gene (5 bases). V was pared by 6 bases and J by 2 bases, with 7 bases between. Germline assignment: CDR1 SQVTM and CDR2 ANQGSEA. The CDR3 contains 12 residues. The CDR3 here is CSVTANTGELFF. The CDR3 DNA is TGCAGCGTGACAGCTAACACCGGGGAGCTGTTTTTT.

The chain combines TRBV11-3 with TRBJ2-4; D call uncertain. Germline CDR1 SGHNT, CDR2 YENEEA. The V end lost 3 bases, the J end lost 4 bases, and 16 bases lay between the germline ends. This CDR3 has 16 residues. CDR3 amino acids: CASSFFRALTKNIQYF. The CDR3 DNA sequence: TGTGCCAGCAGCTTCTTCCGGGCGTTAACGAAAAACATTCAGTACTTC. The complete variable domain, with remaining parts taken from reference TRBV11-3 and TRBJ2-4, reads EAGVVQSPRYKIIEKKQPVAFWCNPISGHNTLYWYLQNLGQGPELLIRYENEEAVDDSQLPKDRFSAERLKGVDSTLKIQPAELGDSAVYLCASSFFRALTKNIQYFGAGTRLSVL.

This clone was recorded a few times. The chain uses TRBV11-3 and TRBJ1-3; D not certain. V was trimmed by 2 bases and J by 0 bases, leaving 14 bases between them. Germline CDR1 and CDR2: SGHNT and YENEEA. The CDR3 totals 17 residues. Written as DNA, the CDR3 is TGTGCCAGCAGCTTACTTTGGGTACTCCTCTCTGGAAACACCATATATTTT. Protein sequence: CASSLLWVLLSGNTIYF.

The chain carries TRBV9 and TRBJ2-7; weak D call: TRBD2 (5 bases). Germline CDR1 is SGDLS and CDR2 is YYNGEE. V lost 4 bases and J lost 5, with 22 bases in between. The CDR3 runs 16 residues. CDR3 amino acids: CASSPEGRTAYNEQYF. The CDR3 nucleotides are TGTGCCAGCAGCCCAGAGGGTAGGACCGCGTACAACGAGCAGTACTTC.

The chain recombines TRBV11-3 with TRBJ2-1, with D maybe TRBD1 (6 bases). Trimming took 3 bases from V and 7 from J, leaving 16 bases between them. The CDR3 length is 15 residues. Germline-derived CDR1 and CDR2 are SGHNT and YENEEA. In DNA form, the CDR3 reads TGTGCCAGCAGCTTTCCAGGGGCGGCGATTAATGAGCAGTTCTTC. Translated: CASSFPGAAINEQFF. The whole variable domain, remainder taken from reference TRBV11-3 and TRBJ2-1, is EAGVVQSPRYKIIEKKQPVAFWCNPISGHNTLYWYLQNLGQGPELLIRYENEEAVDDSQLPKDRFSAERLKGVDSTLKIQPAELGDSAVYLCASSFPGAAINEQFFGPGTRLTVL.

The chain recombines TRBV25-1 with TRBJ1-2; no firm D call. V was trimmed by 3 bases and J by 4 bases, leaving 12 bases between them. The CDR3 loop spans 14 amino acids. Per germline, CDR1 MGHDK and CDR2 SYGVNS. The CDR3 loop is CASSEAGLFYGYTF. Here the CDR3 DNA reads TGTGCCAGCAGTGAGGCCGGGCTTTTCTATGGCTACACCTTC.

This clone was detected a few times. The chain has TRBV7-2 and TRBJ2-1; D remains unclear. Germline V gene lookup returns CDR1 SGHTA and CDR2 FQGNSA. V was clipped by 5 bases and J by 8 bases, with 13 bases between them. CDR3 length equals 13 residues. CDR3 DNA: TGTGCCAGCAGCCCATATCCGACGGATGAGCAGTTCTTC. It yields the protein CASSPYPTDEQFF.

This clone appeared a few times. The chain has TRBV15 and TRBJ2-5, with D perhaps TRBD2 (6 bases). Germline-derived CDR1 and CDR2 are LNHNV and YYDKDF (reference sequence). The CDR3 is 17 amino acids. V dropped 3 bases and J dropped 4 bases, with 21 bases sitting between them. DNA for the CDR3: TGTGCCACCAGCAGGAGGGTTGGAGGGCGAGTGGGAGAGACCCAGTACTTC. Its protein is CATSRRVGGRVGETQYF.

The CDR3 sequence is CASRAAGTSYEQYF. In DNA, the CDR3 is TGTGCCAGCAGGGCTGCCGGGACTAGCTACGAGCAGTACTTC. This chain connects TRBV28 to TRBJ2-7, with 8 nucleotides matching TRBD2. Germline loops: CDR1 MDHEN, CDR2 SYDVKM. The CDR3 runs to 14 residues. V lost 6 bases, J lost 3 bases, and 7 bases stayed unmatched. Full variable domain (rest looked up from reference TRBV28 and TRBJ2-7): DVKVTQSSRYLVKRTGEKVFLECVQDMDHENMFWYRQDPGLGLRLIYFSYDVKMKEKGDIPEGYSVSREKKERFSLILESASTNQTSMYLCASRAAGTSYEQYFGPGTRLTVT.

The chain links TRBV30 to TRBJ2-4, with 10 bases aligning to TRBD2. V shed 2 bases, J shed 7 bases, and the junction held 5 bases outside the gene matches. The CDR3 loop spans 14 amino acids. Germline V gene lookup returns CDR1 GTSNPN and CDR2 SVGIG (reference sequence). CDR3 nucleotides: TGTGCCTGGAGTTCGGGACTAGCGATGAACATTCAGTACTTC. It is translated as CAWSSGLAMNIQYF. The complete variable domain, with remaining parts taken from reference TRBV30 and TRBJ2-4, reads SQTIHQWPATLVQPVGSPLSLECTVEGTSNPNLYWYRQAAGRGLQLLFYSVGIGQISSEVPQNLSASRPQDRQFILSSKKLLLSDSGFYLCAWSSGLAMNIQYFGAGTRLSVL.

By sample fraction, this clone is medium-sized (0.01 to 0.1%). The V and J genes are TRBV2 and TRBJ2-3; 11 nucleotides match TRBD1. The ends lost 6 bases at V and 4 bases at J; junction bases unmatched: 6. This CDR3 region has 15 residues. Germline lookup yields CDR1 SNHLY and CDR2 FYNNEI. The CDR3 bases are TGTGCCAGCAGCGTAGGGACAGGGGGGGCAGATACGCAGTATTTT. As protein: CASSVGTGGADTQYF.

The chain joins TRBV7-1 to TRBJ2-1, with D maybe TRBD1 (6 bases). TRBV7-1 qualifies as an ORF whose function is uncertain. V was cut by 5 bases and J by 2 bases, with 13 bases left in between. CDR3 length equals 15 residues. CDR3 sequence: CASSATGSAYNEQFF. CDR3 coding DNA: TGTGCCAGCAGCGCCACAGGGTCCGCCTACAATGAGCAGTTCTTC.

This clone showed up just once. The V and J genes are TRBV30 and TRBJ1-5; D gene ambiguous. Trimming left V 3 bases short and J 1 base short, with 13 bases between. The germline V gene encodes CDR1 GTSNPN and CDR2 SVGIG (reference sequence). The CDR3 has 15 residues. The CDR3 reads CAWSLPAPSNQPQHF. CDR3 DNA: TGTGCCTGGAGCCTTCCGGCCCCAAGCAATCAGCCCCAGCATTTT.

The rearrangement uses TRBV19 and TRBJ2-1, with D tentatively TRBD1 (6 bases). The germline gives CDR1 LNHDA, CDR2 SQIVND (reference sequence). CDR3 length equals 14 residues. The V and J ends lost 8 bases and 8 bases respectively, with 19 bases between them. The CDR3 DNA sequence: TGTGCCAGTGGGAAACAGGGAAGTGGAGATGAGCAGTTCTTC. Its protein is CASGKQGSGDEQFF.

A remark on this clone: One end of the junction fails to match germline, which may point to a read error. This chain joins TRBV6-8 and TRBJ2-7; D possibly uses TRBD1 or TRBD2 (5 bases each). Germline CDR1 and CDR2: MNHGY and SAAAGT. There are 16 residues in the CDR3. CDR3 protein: CAISGRTRGLSYEQYF. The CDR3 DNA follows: TGTGCCATCAGTGGTCGTACTAGGGGTCTTTCCTACGAGCAGTACTTC.

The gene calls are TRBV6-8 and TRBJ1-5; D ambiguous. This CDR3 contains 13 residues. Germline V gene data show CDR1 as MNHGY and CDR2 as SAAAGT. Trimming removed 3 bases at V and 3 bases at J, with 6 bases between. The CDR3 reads CASSYGFNQPQHF. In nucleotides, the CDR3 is TGTGCCAGCAGTTATGGATTCAATCAGCCCCAGCATTTT.

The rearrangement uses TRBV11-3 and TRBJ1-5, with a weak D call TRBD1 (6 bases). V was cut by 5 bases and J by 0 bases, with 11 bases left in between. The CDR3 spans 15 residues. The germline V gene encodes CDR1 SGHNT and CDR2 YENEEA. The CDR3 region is CASSQSGASNQPQHF. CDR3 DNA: TGTGCCAGCAGCCAATCAGGGGCTAGCAATCAGCCCCAGCATTTT.

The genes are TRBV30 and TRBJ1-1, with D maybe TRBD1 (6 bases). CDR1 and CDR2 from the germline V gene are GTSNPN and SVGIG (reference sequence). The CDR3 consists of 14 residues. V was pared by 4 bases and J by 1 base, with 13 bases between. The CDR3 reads CAWNPVQGNTEAFF. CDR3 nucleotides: TGTGCCTGGAATCCGGTACAGGGGAACACTGAAGCTTTCTTT.

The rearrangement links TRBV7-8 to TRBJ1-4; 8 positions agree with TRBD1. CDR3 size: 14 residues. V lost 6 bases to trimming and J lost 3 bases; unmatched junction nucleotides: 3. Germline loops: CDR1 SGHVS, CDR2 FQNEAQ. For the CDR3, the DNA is TGTGCCAGCAGTACGACAGGGGCTAATGAAAAACTGTTTTTT. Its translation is CASSTTGANEKLFF.

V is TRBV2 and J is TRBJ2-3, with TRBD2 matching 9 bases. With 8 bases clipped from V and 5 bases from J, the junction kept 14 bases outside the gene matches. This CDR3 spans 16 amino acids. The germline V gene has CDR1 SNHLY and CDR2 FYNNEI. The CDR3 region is CASLPLAGAARDTQYF. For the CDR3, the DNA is TGTGCCAGCCTACCATTAGCGGGAGCCGCGAGAGATACGCAGTATTTT.